This T cell receptor (beta chain) was recorded in a study of PD-1 blockade in classical Hodgkin lymphoma. About the research overall: The patients were dosed with nivolumab 3 mg/kg, infused intravenously every 2 weeks.

The CDR3 sequence is 17 residues long. Germline lookup yields CDR1 GTSNPN and CDR2 SVGIG (reference sequence). Trimming shortened V by 0 bases and J by 9 bases, and 21 bases separated the two germline ends. TCRdb's copy holds only in-frame clones and misses some; the assay was immunoSEQ multiplex PCR. The data hold some 110,000 clones, with roughly 87% observed a single time. Sample time point: cycle 4 day 1 (C4D1), after 5 to 7 weeks of nivolumab. Each patient's relapse followed autologous stem cell transplantation, and brentuximab vedotin exposure varied. This sequence originates from a human donor with classical Hodgkin lymphoma. This chain uses TRBV30 with TRBJ1-6, with D tentatively TRBD1 (6 bases). Specimen: peripheral blood mononuclear cells (PBMCs), collected before the fourth cycle of nivolumab. Here the CDR3 reads CAWSVRLSRGYGSPLHF. The CDR3 DNA follows: TGTGCCTGGAGTGTACGTTTATCAAGGGGGTATGGTTCACCCCTCCACTTT.